These 15 T cell receptor beta chains were sequenced from one sample in a study of T cell responses to AZD1222 COVID-19 vaccine. Method: immunoSEQ multiplex PCR; TCRdb's copy keeps in-frame clones and lacks some. The sample includes 200,000 or so clones, about 93% of them seen just once. The specimen was peripheral blood, collected 28 days after the second AZD1222 dose. These receptor sequences come from an adult who received the AZD1222 COVID-19 vaccine.

J is TRBJ2-3 and V is TRBV7-3; 11 positions match TRBD2. This CDR3 spans 15 amino acids. CDR1 is SGHTA and CDR2 is FQGTGA in the germline V gene. With V trimmed by 5 bases and J by 0 bases, 1 base remained unmatched. The CDR3 protein is CASSPSGGSTDTQYF. The CDR3 nucleotides read TGTGCCAGCAGCCCTAGCGGGGGGAGCACAGATACGCAGTATTTT.

V usage is TRBV9 and J usage is TRBJ2-5; TRBD1 matches at 7 bases. Trimming took 3 bases from V and 2 from J; bases not matched to a gene: 7. The CDR3 totals 15 residues. CDR1 and CDR2 (germline): SGDLS, YYNGEE. CDR3 nucleotides: TGTGCCAGCAGCGCCATGACAGGGTTTCAAGAGACCCAGTACTTC. The encoded protein is CASSAMTGFQETQYF.

The chain combines TRBV10-3 with TRBJ1-1; D is unresolved. Germline V gene sequence: CDR1 ENHRY, CDR2 SYGVKD. This CDR3 contains 13 residues. V was shortened by 4 bases and J by 7 bases, with 13 bases between the two germline ends. CDR3 residues: CAISGRIENEAFF. As DNA, the CDR3 is TGTGCCATCAGTGGACGTATAGAAAATGAAGCTTTCTTT.

The gene calls are TRBV4-1 and TRBJ2-5, with D unclear. The V gene lost 8 bases and the J gene lost 1 base, with 17 bases spanning the gap. The germline V gene encodes CDR1 MGHRA and CDR2 YSYEKL. The CDR3 has 15 amino acids. CDR3 nucleotide sequence: TGCGCCAGCTCCCCGGCGTCCAGGAGCCAAGAGACCCAGTACTTC. Residues: CASSPASRSQETQYF.

The rearrangement joins TRBV6-2 or TRBV6-3 to TRBJ1-1; D gene uncertain. Trimming took 5 bases from V and 0 from J, leaving 7 bases between them. Germline V gene data show CDR1 as MNHEY and CDR2 as SVGEGT. The CDR3 is made up of 13 amino acids. The CDR3, as DNA: TGTGCCAGCAGTCCGGGGATGAACACTGAAGCTTTCTTT. It specifies CASSPGMNTEAFF.

The V gene is TRBV7-7, the J gene TRBJ1-1; 9 nucleotides align to TRBD1. The germline CDR1 and CDR2 sequences are SSHAT and FNYEAQ (reference sequence). CDR3 length: 15 residues. V lost 3 bases, J lost 1 base, and 3 bases stayed unmatched. The CDR3 bases are TGTGCCAGCAGCTTGTGGACAGGGGAGAACACTGAAGCTTTCTTT. Protein product: CASSLWTGENTEAFF.

The chain uses TRBV6-5 and TRBJ1-2; D is unresolved. The V gene lost 8 bases and the J gene lost 2 bases, with 12 bases spanning the gap. The germline CDR1 and CDR2 sequences are MNHEY and SVGAGI. The CDR3 spans 13 residues. The CDR3 sequence: CASRGRTNYGYTF. The DNA of the CDR3 is TGTGCCAGCCGGGGTCGAACGAACTATGGCTACACCTTC.

This chain uses TRBV2 with TRBJ1-2; D perhaps matches TRBD1 (6 bases). This CDR3 comprises 12 residues. Per germline, CDR1 SNHLY and CDR2 FYNNEI. V was clipped by 7 bases and J by 8 bases, with 14 bases between them. CDR3: CASKGEVEGYTF. As DNA, the CDR3 is TGTGCCAGCAAGGGGGAGGTGGAGGGCTACACCTTC.

V is TRBV2 and J is TRBJ1-3; D might be TRBD1 (5 bases). The CDR3 is made up of 14 amino acids. Per germline, CDR1 SNHLY and CDR2 FYNNEI. Trimming removed 6 bases from V and 0 bases from J, with 9 bases in between. CDR3 sequence: CASSPQVSGNTIYF. CDR3 in DNA: TGTGCCAGCAGCCCACAGGTCTCTGGAAACACCATATATTTT.

This rearrangement joins TRBV6-5 to TRBJ2-7; 7 bases line up with TRBD1. The CDR3 extends over 15 amino acids. Germline CDR1 is MNHEY and CDR2 is SVGAGI. With 7 bases clipped from V and 3 bases from J, the junction kept 12 bases outside the gene matches. The CDR3 loop reads CASTHGDRHNYEQYF. CDR3 bases: TGTGCCAGCACACACGGGGACAGACATAACTACGAGCAGTACTTC.

The chain joins TRBV5-1 to TRBJ2-7; 12 bases align to TRBD1. Losses at the gene ends were 5 bases for V and 4 bases for J; bases not matched to a gene: 10. This CDR3 has 16 residues. Germline assignment: CDR1 SGHRS and CDR2 YFSETQ. The CDR3 DNA sequence: TGCGCCAGCAGAACAGGGACAGGGGGCGCCGGGTACGAGCAGTACTTC. This encodes CASRTGTGGAGYEQYF.

This clone came up once. The V gene is TRBV7-2, the J gene TRBJ2-1; 10 bases map to TRBD2. This CDR3 contains 15 residues. V was clipped by 5 bases and J by 7 bases; unmatched bases: 8. Germline CDR1 is SGHTA and CDR2 is FQGNSA. The chain's CDR3 is CASSGQRGGDNEQFF. CDR3 DNA sequence: TGTGCCAGCAGCGGCCAGCGGGGGGGCGATAATGAGCAGTTCTTC.

The chain uses TRBV5-1 and TRBJ1-3, with D hard to call. Looked up from germline, CDR1 is SGHRS and CDR2 is YFSETQ. Between the trimmed V and J ends, which lost 3 bases and 0 bases, there was a span of 10 bases. This CDR3 comprises 15 residues. The CDR3: CASSSGENSGNTIYF. The CDR3 DNA sequence: TGCGCCAGCAGCTCTGGGGAAAACTCTGGAAACACCATATATTTT.

The genes are TRBV5-6 and TRBJ2-7; D is ambiguous. With 1 base removed from V and 5 bases from J, the gap between germline ends came to 16 bases. Germline-derived CDR1 and CDR2 are SGHDT and YYEEEE. The length of the CDR3 is 15 residues. The chain's CDR3 is CASSLFVWPGDEQYF. CDR3 in DNA: TGTGCCAGCAGCTTGTTCGTATGGCCCGGCGACGAGCAGTACTTC.

The genes are TRBV2 and TRBJ1-1; D is unclear. Trimming left V 7 bases short and J 2 bases short, with 17 bases between. CDR1 is SNHLY and CDR2 is FYNNEI in the germline V gene. CDR3 size: 15 residues. The CDR3 loop is CASKSLEIPNTEAFF. DNA of the CDR3: TGTGCCAGCAAATCGCTAGAGATTCCTAACACTGAAGCTTTCTTT.